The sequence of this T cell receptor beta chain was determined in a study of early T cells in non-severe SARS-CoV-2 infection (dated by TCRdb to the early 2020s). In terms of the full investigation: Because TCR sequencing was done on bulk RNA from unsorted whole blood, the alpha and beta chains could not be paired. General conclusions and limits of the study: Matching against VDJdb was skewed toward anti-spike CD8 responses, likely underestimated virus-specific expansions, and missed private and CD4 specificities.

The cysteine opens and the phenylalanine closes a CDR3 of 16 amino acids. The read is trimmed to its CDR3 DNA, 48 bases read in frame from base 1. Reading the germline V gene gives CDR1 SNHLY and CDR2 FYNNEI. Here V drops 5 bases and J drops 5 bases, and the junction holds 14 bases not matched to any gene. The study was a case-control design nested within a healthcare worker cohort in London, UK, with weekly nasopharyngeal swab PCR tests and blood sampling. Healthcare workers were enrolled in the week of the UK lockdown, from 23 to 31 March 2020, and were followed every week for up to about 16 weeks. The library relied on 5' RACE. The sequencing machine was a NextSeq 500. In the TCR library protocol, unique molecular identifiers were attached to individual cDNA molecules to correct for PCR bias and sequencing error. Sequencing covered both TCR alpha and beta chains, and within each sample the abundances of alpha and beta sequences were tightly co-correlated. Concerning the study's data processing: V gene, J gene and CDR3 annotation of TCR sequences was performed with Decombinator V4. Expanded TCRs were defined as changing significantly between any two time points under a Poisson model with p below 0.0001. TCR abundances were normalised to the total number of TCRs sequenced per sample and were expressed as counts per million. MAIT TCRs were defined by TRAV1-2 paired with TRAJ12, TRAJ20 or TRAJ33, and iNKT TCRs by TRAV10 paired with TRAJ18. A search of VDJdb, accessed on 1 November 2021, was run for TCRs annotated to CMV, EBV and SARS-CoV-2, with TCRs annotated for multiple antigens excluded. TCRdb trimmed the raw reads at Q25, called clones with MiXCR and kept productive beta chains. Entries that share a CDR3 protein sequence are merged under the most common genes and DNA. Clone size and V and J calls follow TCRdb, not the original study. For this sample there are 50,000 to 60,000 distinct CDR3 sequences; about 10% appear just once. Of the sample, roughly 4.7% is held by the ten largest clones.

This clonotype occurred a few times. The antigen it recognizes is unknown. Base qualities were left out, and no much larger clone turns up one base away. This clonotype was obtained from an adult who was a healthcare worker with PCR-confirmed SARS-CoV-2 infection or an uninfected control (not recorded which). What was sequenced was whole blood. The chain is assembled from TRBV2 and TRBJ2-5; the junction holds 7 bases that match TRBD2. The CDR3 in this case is CASSQLSGPGRETQYF. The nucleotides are TGTGCCAGCAGTCAACTTAGCGGGCCCGGAAGGGAGACCCAGTACTTC.